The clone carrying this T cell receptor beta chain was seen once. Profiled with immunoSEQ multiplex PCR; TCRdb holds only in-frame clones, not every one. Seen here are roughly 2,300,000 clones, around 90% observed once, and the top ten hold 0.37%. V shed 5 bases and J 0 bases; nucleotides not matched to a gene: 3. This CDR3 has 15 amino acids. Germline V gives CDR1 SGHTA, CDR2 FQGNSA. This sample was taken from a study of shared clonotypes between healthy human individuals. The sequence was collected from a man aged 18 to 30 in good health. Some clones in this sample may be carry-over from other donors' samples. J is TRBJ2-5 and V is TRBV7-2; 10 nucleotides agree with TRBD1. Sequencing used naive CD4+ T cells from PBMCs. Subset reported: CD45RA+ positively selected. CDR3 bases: TGTGCCAGCAGCCGGGACAGGGGAGACCAAGAGACCCAGTACTTC. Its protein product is CASSRDRGDQETQYF.